Presented here are 15 T cell receptor beta chains from one specimen sequenced in a study of vaccination effects on CD4 cells after COVID-19. Data came from immunoSEQ multiplex PCR; TCRdb stores just in-frame clones and leaves some out. The table records more than 8,500 clones, around 76% of them present only once. Their antigens remain unidentified. With nine to eleven days of culture completed, CD4+ T cells were isolated. The cohort was immunized with two doses of either the BNT162b2 or mRNA-1273 vaccine. Here the sequenced sample was CD4+ T cells from PBMCs cultured without peptide, taken after COVID-19 vaccination. Receptors originate from a human donor who received a COVID-19 vaccine.

The chain uses TRBV4-3 and TRBJ1-6; 9 nucleotides align to TRBD1. The germline CDR1 and CDR2 sequences are LGHNA and YSLEER. V trimming: 2 bases; J trimming: 13 bases; junction bases outside the gene matches: 18. The CDR3 spans 18 residues. CDR3 DNA: TGCGCCAGCAGCCAATACGCAGGACAGGGGAGGGATGTGTGGCCCCTCCACTTT. This translates into CASSQYAGQGRDVWPLHF.

The gene calls are TRBV28 and TRBJ2-5; D uncertain. CDR1 and CDR2 from the germline V gene are MDHEN and SYDVKM. The V end was cut by 2 bases, the J end by 1 base, with 14 bases between. This CDR3 has 16 amino acids. The CDR3: CASSLELAGRQETQYF. DNA for the CDR3: TGTGCCAGCAGTTTAGAGTTAGCCGGGCGCCAAGAGACCCAGTACTTC.

V usage is TRBV18 and J usage is TRBJ1-2; 7 nucleotides line up with TRBD1. Germline V lookup: CDR1 KGHSH, CDR2 LQKENI. The CDR3 has 14 amino acids. V dropped 5 bases and J dropped 7; count of bases not matched to a gene: 10. The CDR3 region is CASSSTGDGTGYTF. The DNA for the CDR3 is TGTGCCAGCTCATCCACAGGGGATGGGACTGGCTACACCTTC.

V gene TRBV7-2 combines with J gene TRBJ1-2, with unresolved D. The CDR3 spans 12 residues. Trimming shortened V by 1 base and J by 4 bases, and 4 bases separated the two germline ends. Germline V gene lookup returns CDR1 SGHTA and CDR2 FQGNSA. The CDR3 here is CASSLDRYGYTF. The CDR3 coding sequence is TGTGCCAGCAGCTTAGACCGCTATGGCTACACCTTC. The full variable domain, completed using reference TRBV7-2 and TRBJ1-2, is GAGVSQSPSNKVTEKGKDVELRCDPISGHTALYWYRQSLGQGLEFLIYFQGNSAPDKSGLPSDRFSAERTGGSVSTLTIQRTQQEDSAVYLCASSLDRYGYTFGSGTRLTVV.

The rearrangement joins TRBV27 to TRBJ1-2; 8 bases are a match to TRBD1. The CDR3 runs 14 residues. Per germline, CDR1 MNHEY and CDR2 SMNVEV (reference sequence). With 6 bases clipped from V and 0 bases from J, the junction kept 3 bases outside the gene matches. The CDR3 DNA reads TGTGCCAGCAGGGCGGACAGGGCTAACTATGGCTACACCTTC. This sequence encodes CASRADRANYGYTF.

A remark on this clone: At one end, the junction sequence differs from germline, possibly due to a read error. The chain links TRBV30 to TRBJ1-3; D possibly corresponds to TRBD1 (5 bases). Germline values: CDR1 GTSNPN, CDR2 SVGIG (reference sequence). The CDR3 has 12 amino acids. The CDR3 DNA is TGTGCCTGGAGTAACTCCGGGACGCGCGAAGATTTT. It yields the protein CAWSNSGTREDF.

The V gene is TRBV30, the J gene TRBJ1-2; D gene ambiguous. CDR1 and CDR2 (germline): GTSNPN, SVGIG (reference sequence). This CDR3 has 13 residues. Trimming removed 4 bases from V and 2 bases from J, with 11 bases in between. CDR3 region: CAWTADLNYGYTF. The CDR3 coding sequence is TGTGCCTGGACGGCAGACTTGAACTATGGCTACACCTTC.

The rearrangement uses TRBV19 and TRBJ2-7, with 10 bases lining up with TRBD1. The V gene's germline CDR1 is LNHDA and CDR2 SQIVND (reference sequence). V gave up 5 bases and J gave up 4 bases; unmatched junction bases: 2. The CDR3 is 13 amino acids. The CDR3 protein is CASSVDRGYEQYF. CDR3 in DNA: TGTGCCAGTAGTGTGGACAGGGGGTACGAGCAGTACTTC.

The chain joins TRBV19 to TRBJ1-5; no clear D. V lost 7 bases to trimming and J lost 3 bases, with 16 bases between them. This CDR3 contains 15 residues. From germline, CDR1 is LNHDA and CDR2 SQIVND (reference sequence). CDR3 protein: CASISSGGFNQPQHF. The CDR3 DNA follows: TGTGCCAGTATTTCAAGTGGAGGTTTCAATCAGCCCCAGCATTTT.

The chain combines TRBV15 with TRBJ2-1; D gene unclear. V lost 0 bases, J lost 8 bases, and 8 bases lay in between. The CDR3 loop spans 13 amino acids. Germline CDR1 and CDR2: LNHNV and YYDKDF (reference sequence). CDR3 amino acids: CATSRDTQYEQFF. The CDR3 DNA reads as TGTGCCACCAGCAGAGACACCCAGTATGAGCAGTTCTTC.

This clone was recorded a few times. V usage is TRBV3-1 (or the pseudogene TRBV3-2) and J usage is TRBJ2-1, with 11 bases identical to TRBD2. With 0 bases clipped from V and 8 bases from J, the junction kept 9 bases outside the gene matches. Germline V gives CDR1 LGHDT, CDR2 YNNKEL (reference sequence). This CDR3 is 17 amino acids long. For the CDR3, the DNA is TGTGCCAGCAGCCAAGAGCGGTTAGCGGGGGGGCGCTATGAGCAGTTCTTC. Translated, it gives CASSQERLAGGRYEQFF.

The genes are TRBV27 and TRBJ1-6; D gene ambiguous. The germline CDR1 and CDR2 sequences are MNHEY and SMNVEV (reference sequence). V was cut by 5 bases and J by 9 bases, with 11 bases left in between. The CDR3 has 13 amino acids. CDR3 sequence (DNA): TGTGCCAGCAGTCCTTTAAGGTTTTCACCCCTCCACTTT. It is translated as CASSPLRFSPLHF.

This clone was seen just once. V is TRBV9 and J is TRBJ2-3; the D gene is possibly TRBD1 (7 bases). The CDR3 has 15 amino acids. The V and J ends lost 4 bases and 3 bases respectively, with 15 bases between them. CDR1 SGDLS and CDR2 YYNGEE come from the germline V gene. CDR3 in DNA: TGTGCCAGCAGCCCCAGGGGGGCAGGGACAGATACGCAGTATTTT. Its protein is CASSPRGAGTDTQYF.

The chain uses TRBV7-8 and TRBJ1-4, with 7 bases matching TRBD1. V lost 5 bases, J lost 5 bases, and 11 bases stayed unmatched. Germline lookup yields CDR1 SGHVS and CDR2 FQNEAQ. This CDR3 region has 16 residues. CDR3 amino acids: CASSPIPSGGNEKLFF. Here the CDR3 DNA reads TGTGCCAGCAGCCCTATACCGTCAGGGGGGAATGAAAAACTGTTTTTT. Based on the CDR3 plus reference TRBV7-8 and TRBJ1-4, the full variable domain is GAGVSQSPRYKVAKRGQDVALRCDPISGHVSLFWYQQALGQGPEFLTYFQNEAQLDKSGLPSDRFFAERPEGSVSTLKIQRTQQEDSAVYLCASSPIPSGGNEKLFFGSGTQLSVL.

This clone was found a few times. The chain employs TRBV6-1 and TRBJ2-2; TRBD2 aligns across 10 bases. The V and J ends lost 2 bases and 1 base, in that order; junction bases with no gene match: 7. The CDR3 runs to 18 residues. Germline V gene data show CDR1 as MNHNS and CDR2 as SASEGT. CDR3: CASSEPTSGRGNTGELFF. The CDR3 DNA follows: TGTGCCAGCAGTGAACCCACAAGCGGGAGGGGGAACACCGGGGAGCTGTTTTTT.